This TCR beta chain was captured in a study of blood T cell repertoires in COVID-19. Study as a whole: Both acute and convalescent COVID-19 samples were obtained from the United States, Italy and Spain. T cells, B-cell-depleted T cells, or PBMCs provided the cDNA or gDNA that served as material.

Authors' methods: Estimated nucleated cell counts came from reference gene primer amplification. The protocol was immunoSEQ multiplex PCR, while the TCRdb copy is restricted to in-frame clones and leaves out a portion. For V, J and clone size, that table is used; D and trimming come from the DNA. The sample carries fewer than 150,000 clones, 84% recorded once. This sequence was found in a human donor in a cohort sampled during active COVID-19. The specimen sequenced was peripheral blood.

CDR3 bases: TGTGCCAGTAGTATACAACTAGCGGGGGGACCCACAGATACGCAGTATTTT. It specifies CASSIQLAGGPTDTQYF. The chain uses TRBV19 and TRBJ2-3, with TRBD2 matching over 12 bases. The V and J ends lost 2 bases and 2 bases, in that order; junction bases with no gene match: 5. CDR1 is LNHDA and CDR2 is SQIVND in the germline V gene (reference sequence). This CDR3 region has 17 residues.